This TCR beta chain originates from a study of CXCR3-negative and CXCR3-positive naive CD8 T cells. Study-level points and caveats: Fresh PBMCs went into most assays, and CXCR3 expression partly declined after cryopreservation. Comparison of naive subsets found surface CD5 to be comparable, and TCR strength was inferred on the basis of TRB CDR3 properties. Higher TRB CDR3 hydrophobicity marked CXCR3-positive naive cells relative to CXCR3-negative naive cells.

The authors prepared UMI-labeled TRB cDNA libraries by 5' RACE. TCRdb re-called the 5' RACE reads, yielding one record per CDR3 amino acid sequence without DNA. This sample contains around 130,000 distinct CDR3 sequences. The naive CD8+ gate required CD45RO-CCR7+CD27+CD95- phenotype. Remarks on this clonotype: Its antigen is unknown.

This CDR3 contains 12 residues. Looked up from germline, CDR1 is MNHEY and CDR2 is SVGEGT. The source is a human donor in good health. Some clones in this sample may be carry-over from other donors' samples. Sequencing input: naive CXCR3+ CD8+ T cells from blood. Subset meaning: CD45RO-CCR7+CD27+CD95- naive CD8+ T cells expressing CXCR3 (TNR3+). The rearrangement uses TRBV6-2 or TRBV6-3 and TRBJ2-2. This CDR3 is CASSTDAGELFF.